These 27 T cell receptor beta chains share one sample of origin, sequenced in a study of lymphopenia after photon versus proton radiotherapy. Profiling relied on immunoSEQ multiplex PCR, and the TCRdb table lists in-frame clones only, not all of them. Seen here are tens of thousands of clones, just over 90% observed once, and the top ten hold approximately 2.9%. Sequenced material: peripheral blood, taken from a patient treated with photon-based radiotherapy. Receptors were obtained from a woman in her 70s with pancreatic cancer.

The chain is built from TRBV29-1 and TRBJ2-1; TRBD2 agrees at 7 bases. CDR1 is SQVTM, CDR2 ANQGSEA, per germline. V gave up 4 bases and J gave up 0 bases; unmatched junction bases: 0. This CDR3 has 13 amino acids. CDR3 region: CSVASGSYNEQFF. The DNA of the CDR3 is TGCAGCGTTGCTAGCGGCTCCTACAATGAGCAGTTCTTC.

The rearrangement links TRBV9 to TRBJ1-1, with D possibly TRBD1 on 5 matching bases. The CDR3 runs 17 residues. V was trimmed by 3 bases and J by 5 bases, leaving 23 bases between them. In germline, CDR1 is SGDLS, CDR2 YYNGEE. The CDR3 loop reads CASSDGVVGTRGTEAFF. The CDR3 DNA is TGTGCCAGCAGCGACGGGGTGGTAGGGACCCGAGGAACTGAAGCTTTCTTT.

V and J are TRBV20-1 and TRBJ2-7; no firm D call. The CDR3 has 11 residues. Germline V gives CDR1 DFQATT, CDR2 SNEGSKA (reference sequence). V lost 1 base to trimming and J lost 5 bases, with 6 bases between them. DNA for the CDR3: TGCAGTGCTAGAGCCAAACACGAGCAGTACTTC. It is translated as CSARAKHEQYF.

The chain recombines TRBV4-2 with TRBJ2-2; 11 bases map to TRBD2. CDR1 and CDR2 from the germline V gene are LGHNA and YNFKEQ. V gave up 0 bases and J gave up 6 bases; unmatched junction bases: 9. This CDR3 is built from 18 residues. For the CDR3, the DNA is TGTGCCAGCAGCCAAGAGTCCCGGGTAGCGGGAGGGTCCGGGGAGCTGTTTTTT. Translating gives CASSQESRVAGGSGELFF.

The chain has TRBV27 and TRBJ2-7, with 8 bases that match TRBD2. Germline-derived CDR1 and CDR2 are MNHEY and SMNVEV (reference sequence). This CDR3 contains 17 residues. With 2 bases clipped from V and 0 bases from J, the junction kept 9 bases outside the gene matches. Written as DNA, the CDR3 is TGTGCCAGCAGTTTACCCAAAGCGGGAGTGAGCTCCTACGAGCAGTACTTC. It encodes CASSLPKAGVSSYEQYF.

V and J are TRBV14 and TRBJ2-1; the D gene is possibly TRBD2 (5 bases). The germline gives CDR1 SGHDN, CDR2 FVKESK. The CDR3 has 13 amino acids. V lost 4 bases and J lost 4, with 8 bases in between. The CDR3 sequence is CASSLDLYNEQFF. The CDR3 coding sequence is TGTGCCAGCAGCCTGGACTTATACAATGAGCAGTTCTTC.

The CDR3 spells CASSKDRGNTEAFF. The CDR3 nucleotides are TGTGCCAGCAGTAAGGACAGGGGCAACACTGAAGCTTTCTTT. The V call is TRBV6-5, the J call TRBJ1-1, with 9 bases identical to TRBD1. Losses at the gene ends were 5 bases for V and 2 bases for J; bases not matched to a gene: 3. Germline lookup yields CDR1 MNHEY and CDR2 SVGAGI. The CDR3 extends over 14 amino acids.

The rearrangement uses TRBV27 and TRBJ2-7; D is ambiguous. Between the trimmed V and J ends, which lost 1 base and 2 bases, there was a span of 12 bases. The CDR3 is 15 amino acids. Germline-derived CDR1 and CDR2 are MNHEY and SMNVEV (reference sequence). The chain's CDR3 is CASSLLSLPPYEQYF. In DNA form, the CDR3 reads TGTGCCAGCAGTTTATTGTCCCTTCCGCCCTACGAGCAGTACTTC.

The chain couples TRBV7-2 to TRBJ2-5, with 7 bases matching TRBD1. The CDR3 loop spans 14 amino acids. V was clipped by 4 bases and J by 1 base; unmatched bases: 3. CDR1 and CDR2 from the germline V gene are SGHTA and FQGNSA. The CDR3 region is CASSSGQFQETQYF. The CDR3, as DNA: TGTGCCAGCAGCTCGGGACAGTTCCAAGAGACCCAGTACTTC.

The rearrangement uses TRBV4-2 and TRBJ2-1; 8 nucleotides line up with TRBD2. Trimming at V came to 0 bases and at J to 4 bases, leaving 2 bases not matched to a gene. This CDR3 contains 15 residues. CDR1 is LGHNA, CDR2 YNFKEQ, per germline. CDR3 loop: CASSQETGGYNEQFF. CDR3 coding DNA: TGTGCCAGCAGCCAAGAGACGGGAGGGTACAATGAGCAGTTCTTC.

This clone was counted only a few times. The chain joins TRBV18 to TRBJ2-3; TRBD1 agrees at 7 bases. Germline V lookup: CDR1 KGHSH, CDR2 LQKENI. Trimming removed 2 bases from V and 5 bases from J; junction bases left unmatched: 7. This CDR3 is built from 15 residues. The CDR3 here is CASSPGQGVQDTQYF. The CDR3 DNA sequence: TGTGCCAGCTCACCAGGCCAGGGGGTACAAGATACGCAGTATTTT.

The chain is built from TRBV9 and TRBJ1-2; 9 bases align to TRBD1. The germline V gene has CDR1 SGDLS and CDR2 YYNGEE. There are 18 residues in the CDR3. The V and J ends lost 3 bases and 3 bases, in that order; junction bases with no gene match: 15. As DNA, the CDR3 is TGTGCCAGCAGCGGAGGGGCCCGGACAGGGGACGGGGACTATGGCTACACCTTC. Amino acids: CASSGGARTGDGDYGYTF. Full variable domain (rest looked up from reference TRBV9 and TRBJ1-2): DSGVTQTPKHLITATGQRVTLRCSPRSGDLSVYWYQQSLDQGLQFLIQYYNGEERAKGNILERFSAQQFPDLHSELNLSSLELGDSALYFCASSGGARTGDGDYGYTFGSGTRLTVV.

This chain links TRBV5-1 with TRBJ2-5, with TRBD2 matching over 15 bases. Germline CDR1 SGHRS, CDR2 YFSETQ. V shed 2 bases, J shed 2 bases, and the junction held 10 bases outside the gene matches. There are 19 residues in the CDR3. CDR3 DNA sequence: TGCGCCAGCAGCTTCAGGACTAGCGGGGGGGTTCGAGGGCAAGAGACCCAGTACTTC. Translated: CASSFRTSGGVRGQETQYF.

The rearrangement links TRBV5-4 to TRBJ1-5, with 8 bases that match TRBD1. Germline CDR1 and CDR2: SGHNT and YYREEE (reference sequence). The CDR3 is made up of 14 amino acids. J was trimmed by 6 bases and V by 3 bases; bases with no gene match: 5. The DNA for the CDR3 is TGTGCCAGCAGCTCGGGACAGGACGGTCAGCCCCAGCATTTT. Its protein is CASSSGQDGQPQHF.

This chain joins TRBV6-5 and TRBJ2-7; D unclear. CDR3 length: 15 residues. Germline V gene sequence: CDR1 MNHEY, CDR2 SVGAGI. Trimming took off 5 bases at V and 1 base at J, with 15 bases between the two ends. The CDR3 DNA reads as TGTGCCAGCAGTCCCGTTGCAGGACCGTCCTACGAGCAGTACTTC. Its protein product is CASSPVAGPSYEQYF.

The chain has TRBV4-1 and TRBJ2-5, with D hard to call. The length of the CDR3 is 15 residues. Germline CDR1 is MGHRA and CDR2 is YSYEKL. Trimming took 1 base from V and 2 from J, leaving 11 bases between them. The CDR3 is CASSQVSPAQETQYF. For the CDR3, the DNA is TGCGCCAGCAGCCAAGTTTCCCCCGCACAAGAGACCCAGTACTTC.

This sequence joins TRBV5-1 and TRBJ1-4, with no clear D. CDR1 and CDR2 from the germline V gene are SGHRS and YFSETQ. The V end lost 0 bases, the J end lost 8 bases, and 11 bases lay between the germline ends. The CDR3 sequence is 14 residues long. CDR3 residues: CASSLGGKGEKLFF. The CDR3 region has the DNA TGCGCCAGCAGCTTGGGAGGGAAGGGAGAAAAACTGTTTTTT.

The chain combines TRBV4-1 with TRBJ2-6; the D is unclear. V was cut by 0 bases and J by 0 bases, with 3 bases left in between. The CDR3 has 15 amino acids. Germline-derived CDR1 and CDR2 are MGHRA and YSYEKL. CDR3 in amino acids: CASSQDGSGANVLTF. The CDR3 DNA follows: TGCGCCAGCAGCCAAGATGGCTCTGGGGCCAACGTCCTGACTTTC.

The chain combines TRBV9 with TRBJ2-1, with 9 bases aligning to TRBD1. This CDR3 contains 16 residues. In germline, CDR1 is SGDLS, CDR2 YYNGEE. V lost 0 bases to trimming and J lost 5 bases; unmatched junction nucleotides: 6. CDR3: CASSVVGTGWNNEQFF. The DNA of the CDR3 is TGTGCCAGCAGCGTAGTGGGGACAGGGTGGAACAATGAGCAGTTCTTC.

The rearrangement links TRBV19 to TRBJ2-7; 8 nucleotides agree with TRBD1. Germline loops: CDR1 LNHDA, CDR2 SQIVND (reference sequence). This CDR3 comprises 14 residues. V trimming: 8 bases; J trimming: 1 base; junction bases outside the gene matches: 7. The CDR3 region is CASSGGEGSYEQYF. DNA for the CDR3: TGTGCCAGTTCAGGGGGCGAGGGATCCTACGAGCAGTACTTC.

The rearrangement links TRBV7-8 to TRBJ2-7; 8 nucleotides line up with TRBD2. The ends lost 5 bases at V and 6 bases at J; junction bases unmatched: 12. The germline gives CDR1 SGHVS, CDR2 FQNEAQ. This CDR3 is 15 amino acids long. CDR3 DNA sequence: TGTGCCAGCAGCCCGTTTGGAGCGGGAGTCGGCGAGCAGTACTTC. This encodes CASSPFGAGVGEQYF.

The rearrangement uses TRBV5-1 and TRBJ2-2; D is perhaps TRBD1 or TRBD2 (5 bases each). Germline V lookup: CDR1 SGHRS, CDR2 YFSETQ. The V and J ends lost 0 bases and 5 bases respectively, with 14 bases between them. This CDR3 has 16 residues. CDR3 coding DNA: TGCGCCAGCAGCTTGGCGGGGCTTTCTACTACCGGGGAGCTGTTTTTT. It translates to CASSLAGLSTTGELFF.

This clone appeared once. The rearrangement links TRBV7-2 to TRBJ2-2; possible D gene TRBD1, 6 bases. The germline CDR1 and CDR2 sequences are SGHTA and FQGNSA. The ends were cut back, 5 bases at V and 2 bases at J, with 9 bases in the middle. This CDR3 is built from 14 residues. Written as DNA, the CDR3 is TGTGCCAGCAGCCCGGGACACAACACCGGGGAGCTGTTTTTT. Its translation: CASSPGHNTGELFF.

The chain uses TRBV11-2 and TRBJ1-4, with 10 positions matching TRBD1. Germline values: CDR1 SGHAT, CDR2 FQNNGV. This CDR3 comprises 16 residues. After removal of 5 bases from V and 8 bases from J, the junction contained 11 bases not matched to a gene. In DNA form, the CDR3 reads TGTGCCAGCAGCAGACGCTCCGGGACAGGGGAAGAAAAACTGTTTTTT. Protein sequence: CASSRRSGTGEEKLFF.

The chain employs TRBV7-9 and TRBJ1-2; 11 bases fit TRBD1. J was trimmed by 8 bases and V by 5 bases; bases with no gene match: 13. Germline CDR1 and CDR2: SEHNR and FQNEAQ (reference sequence). The CDR3 runs to 16 residues. This chain's CDR3 is CASSEKGTGGLPGYTF. DNA of the CDR3: TGTGCCAGCAGCGAAAAAGGGACAGGGGGGTTACCCGGCTACACCTTC.

The CDR3 spells CASGGRGRRETQYF. CDR3 nucleotide sequence: TGTGCCAGTGGTGGCAGGGGGCGGAGGGAGACCCAGTACTTC. The chain uses TRBV19 and TRBJ2-5; 8 nucleotides agree with TRBD1. J lost 5 bases, V lost 8 bases, and 10 bases had no gene match. The CDR3 contains 14 residues. CDR1 is LNHDA, CDR2 SQIVND, per germline (reference sequence).

V usage is TRBV5-1 and J usage is TRBJ2-7; D perhaps matches TRBD2 (5 bases). Germline CDR1 SGHRS, CDR2 YFSETQ. The V and J ends lost 2 bases and 7 bases respectively, with 22 bases between them. This CDR3 comprises 16 residues. CDR3 region: CASSFAFRTSEGEQYF. The DNA for the CDR3 is TGCGCCAGCAGCTTCGCCTTTCGGACTTCTGAGGGAGAGCAGTACTTC. Full variable domain (remainder filled in from reference TRBV5-1 and TRBJ2-7): KAGVTQTPRYLIKTRGQQVTLSCSPISGHRSVSWYQQTPGQGLQFLFEYFSETQRNKGNFPGRFSGRQFSNSRSEMNVSTLELGDSALYLCASSFAFRTSEGEQYFGPGTRLTVT.